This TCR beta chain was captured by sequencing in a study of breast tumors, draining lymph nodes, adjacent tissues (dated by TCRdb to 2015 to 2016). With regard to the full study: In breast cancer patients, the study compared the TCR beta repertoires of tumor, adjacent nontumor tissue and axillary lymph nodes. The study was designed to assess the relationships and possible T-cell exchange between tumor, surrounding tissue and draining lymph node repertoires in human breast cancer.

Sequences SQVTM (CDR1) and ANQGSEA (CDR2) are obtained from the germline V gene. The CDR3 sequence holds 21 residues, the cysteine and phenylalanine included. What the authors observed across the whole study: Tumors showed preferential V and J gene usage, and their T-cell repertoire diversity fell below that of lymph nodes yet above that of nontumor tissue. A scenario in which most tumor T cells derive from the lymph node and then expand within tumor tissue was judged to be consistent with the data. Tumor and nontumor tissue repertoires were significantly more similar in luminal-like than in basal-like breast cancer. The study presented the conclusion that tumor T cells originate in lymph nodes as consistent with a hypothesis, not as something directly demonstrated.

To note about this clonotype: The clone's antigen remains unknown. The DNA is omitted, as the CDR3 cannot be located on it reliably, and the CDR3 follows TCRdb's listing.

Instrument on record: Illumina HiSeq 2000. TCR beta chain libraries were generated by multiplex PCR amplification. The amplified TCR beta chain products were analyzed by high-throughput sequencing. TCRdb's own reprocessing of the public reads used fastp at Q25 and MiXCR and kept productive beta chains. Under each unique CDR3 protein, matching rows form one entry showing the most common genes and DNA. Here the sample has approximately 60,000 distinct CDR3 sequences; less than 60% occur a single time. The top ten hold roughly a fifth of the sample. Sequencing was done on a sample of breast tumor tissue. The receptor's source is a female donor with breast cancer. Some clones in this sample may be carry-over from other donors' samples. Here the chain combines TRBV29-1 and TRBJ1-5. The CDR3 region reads CSVEVWDGDYGYTFGSGTQHF.